Listed below are T cell receptor beta chains from one sample, sequenced in a study of T-cell memory formation after mild COVID-19. TCRdb used MiXCR to reprocess the 5' RACE reads, holding one entry per CDR3 protein. Among about 350,000 distinct CDR3 sequences, roughly 15% were seen once, and the ten largest hold approximately 22%. Sequenced sample: PBMCs or a T cell subset sorted from them (not recorded which). The receptors here all came from a man younger than 35 who had mild COVID-19 (a few samples of this study predate the infection). Cell type and time point are not known. The CDR3 runs from the conserved cysteine through the conserved F or W. D genes are given only for firm matches. The listing skips clone size in some rows; elsewhere it reads once, few, many or a size class.

D: NA; length: 13; J: TRBJ1-2; V: TRBV18; size: NA; CDR3: CASSSGTDDGYTF; DNA: TGTGCCAGCTCATCCGGGACGGACGATGGCTACACCTTC
D: TRBD1; length: 17; J: TRBJ1-5; V: TRBV12-3/TRBV12-4; size: NA; CDR3: CASSSLVGQPSNQPQHF; DNA: TGTGCCAGCAGTTCGTTGGTGGGACAGCCTAGCAATCAGCCCCAGCATTTT
D: TRBD1; length: 13; J: TRBJ2-1; V: TRBV4-1; size: many; CDR3: CASSPNVGQGQFF; DNA: TGCGCCAGCAGCCCGAATGTGGGACAGGGACAGTTCTTC
D: TRBD2; length: 17; J: TRBJ2-2; V: TRBV7-2; size: many; CDR3: CASSLWAGVPNTGELFF; DNA: TGTGCCAGCAGCTTATGGGCGGGGGTTCCGAACACCGGGGAGCTGTTTTTT
D: NA; length: 16; J: TRBJ2-2; V: TRBV7-3; size: few; CDR3: CASSKSGVGNTGELFF; DNA: TGTGCCAGCAGCAAAAGTGGGGTTGGGAACACCGGGGAGCTGTTTTTT
D: NA; length: 14; J: TRBJ1-6; V: TRBV7-9; size: NA; CDR3: CASSYGSTDSPLHF; DNA: TGTGCCAGCAGCTACGGATCTACAGATTCACCCCTCCACTTT
D: NA; length: 14; J: TRBJ1-6; V: TRBV15; size: NA; CDR3: CATSRDSSNSPLHF; DNA: TGTGCCACCAGCAGAGATAGTTCAAATTCACCCCTCCACTTT
D: NA; length: 16; J: TRBJ2-5; V: TRBV4-3; size: few; CDR3: CASSQLTGTGQETQYF; DNA: TGCGCCAGCAGCCAGCTCACCGGGACTGGACAAGAGACCCAGTACTTC
D: TRBD1; length: 13; J: TRBJ2-2; V: TRBV7-2; size: NA; CDR3: CASKAGGAGELFF; DNA: TGTGCCAGCAAGGCAGGGGGCGCCGGGGAGCTGTTTTTT
D: NA; length: 14; J: TRBJ2-3; V: TRBV4-3; size: few; CDR3: CASSQGADTDTQYF; DNA: TGCGCCAGCAGCCAAGGGGCCGATACAGATACGCAGTATTTT
D: NA; length: 14; J: TRBJ2-7; V: TRBV5-5; size: NA; CDR3: CASSHGDISYEQYF; DNA: TGTGCCAGCAGCCACGGGGACATCTCCTACGAGCAGTACTTC
D: TRBD2; length: 14; J: TRBJ2-3; V: TRBV5-1; size: NA; CDR3: CASRTSDSTDTQYF; DNA: TGCGCCAGCAGGACTAGCGATAGCACAGATACGCAGTATTTT
D: NA; length: 14; J: TRBJ2-3; V: TRBV7-2; size: few; CDR3: CASSLAGVVGTQYF; DNA: TGTGCCAGCAGCTTAGCGGGGGTTGTGGGTACGCAGTATTTT
D: TRBD2; length: 18; J: TRBJ2-1; V: TRBV7-7; size: many; CDR3: CASSPYGTSSYFFNEQFF; DNA: TGTGCCAGCAGTCCTTATGGGACTAGCTCGTACTTCTTCAATGAGCAGTTCTTC
D: NA; length: 14; J: TRBJ2-7; V: TRBV12-3/TRBV12-4; size: NA; CDR3: CASRKTASSYEQYF; DNA: TGTGCCAGCAGGAAGACAGCGAGCTCCTACGAGCAGTACTTC
D: NA; length: 19; J: TRBJ1-5; V: TRBV12-2; size: once; CDR3: CASRLVSQSPSAPTKPQHF; DNA: TGTGCAAGTCGCTTAGTTAGTCAGAGCCCTAGTGCCCCAACTAAGCCCCAGCATTTT
D: NA; length: 13; J: TRBJ2-3; V: TRBV7-9; size: NA; CDR3: CASSAGRITTQYF; DNA: TGTGCCAGCAGCGCTGGGCGCATTACTACGCAGTATTTT
D: TRBD2; length: 14; J: TRBJ2-5; V: TRBV12-3/TRBV12-4; size: NA; CDR3: CASSPLAGRETQYF; DNA: TGTGCCAGCAGTCCACTAGCGGGGAGGGAGACCCAGTACTTC
D: NA; length: 16; J: TRBJ2-2; V: TRBV11-1; size: once; CDR3: CASTLRGRLNTGELFF; DNA: TGTGCCAGCACCCTACGCGGGCGCCTGAACACCGGGGAGCTGTTTTTT
D: TRBD2; length: 17; J: TRBJ2-1; V: TRBV4-3; size: few; CDR3: CASSQGFGLAGRGEQFF; DNA: TGCGCCAGCAGCCAAGGTTTCGGGCTAGCGGGGAGGGGTGAGCAGTTCTTC
D: NA; length: 13; J: TRBJ2-5; V: TRBV25-1; size: NA; CDR3: CASSASDKETQYF; DNA: TGTGCCAGCAGTGCTTCGGACAAAGAGACCCAGTACTTC
D: NA; length: 17; J: TRBJ2-1; V: TRBV5-1; size: NA; CDR3: CASSSLYTDHSYNEQFF; DNA: TGCGCCAGCAGCTCCCTTTATACAGACCACTCCTACAATGAGCAGTTCTTC
D: NA; length: 16; J: TRBJ2-3; V: TRBV21-1; size: few; CDR3: CASSTHGRPRTDTQYF; DNA: TGTGCCAGCAGCACCCATGGTAGGCCGCGCACAGATACGCAGTATTTT
D: NA; length: 15; J: TRBJ2-5; V: TRBV7-2; size: many; CDR3: CASSPTGAPMKTQYF; DNA: TGTGCCAGCAGCCCTACTGGCGCACCCATGAAGACCCAGTACTTC
D: TRBD2; length: 16; J: TRBJ2-1; V: TRBV18; size: few; CDR3: CASSPSQRGGSNEQFF; DNA: TGTGCCAGCTCACCATCGCAGCGGGGGGGCTCTAATGAGCAGTTCTTC
D: TRBD2; length: 14; J: TRBJ2-1; V: TRBV11-2; size: many; CDR3: CASSPRLAGGRQFF; DNA: TGTGCCAGCAGCCCCAGACTAGCGGGGGGGCGGCAGTTCTTC
D: TRBD1; length: 17; J: TRBJ1-3; V: TRBV4-3; size: once; CDR3: CASSHLYQGQTGNTIYF; DNA: TGCGCCAGCAGCCACCTATACCAGGGACAGACTGGAAACACCATATATTTT
D: NA; length: 15; J: TRBJ1-1; V: TRBV18; size: NA; CDR3: CASSRSSEVNTEAFF; DNA: TGTGCCAGCTCTAGATCGTCGGAGGTGAACACTGAAGCTTTCTTT
D: TRBD2; length: 11; J: TRBJ2-1; V: TRBV2; size: few; CDR3: CASLAGQGQFF; DNA: TGTGCCAGCCTAGCGGGACAAGGGCAGTTCTTC
D: NA; length: 13; J: TRBJ1-1; V: TRBV29-1; size: NA; CDR3: CSVRTLMNTEAFF; DNA: TGCAGCGTCCGGACCCTGATGAACACTGAAGCTTTCTTT
D: TRBD1; length: 14; J: TRBJ1-6; V: TRBV6-2/TRBV6-3; size: few; CDR3: CASSRGQLNSPLHF; DNA: TGTGCCAGCTCCCGGGGACAGCTAAATTCACCCCTCCACTTT
D: NA; length: 16; J: TRBJ2-1; V: TRBV12-3/TRBV12-4; size: NA; CDR3: CASSAITDPAREEQFF; DNA: TGTGCCAGCAGCGCGATTACTGACCCGGCCCGGGAGGAGCAGTTCTTC
D: TRBD2; length: 14; J: TRBJ2-1; V: TRBV7-3; size: many; CDR3: CASSSTSGYNEQFF; DNA: TGTGCCAGCAGCTCGACTAGCGGGTACAATGAGCAGTTCTTC
D: TRBD1; length: 16; J: TRBJ1-2; V: TRBV7-8; size: NA; CDR3: CASSLALTGGSYGYTF; DNA: TGTGCCAGCAGCTTAGCGCTAACAGGGGGCAGCTATGGCTACACCTTC
D: NA; length: 15; J: TRBJ2-1; V: TRBV4-1; size: many; CDR3: CASSPDISTYNEQFF; DNA: TGCGCCAGCAGCCCAGACATATCCACCTACAATGAGCAGTTCTTC
D: NA; length: 15; J: TRBJ2-2; V: TRBV7-6; size: few; CDR3: CASIPREPNTGELFF; DNA: TGTGCCAGCATCCCCCGAGAGCCGAACACCGGGGAGCTGTTTTTT
D: NA; length: 13; J: TRBJ2-7; V: TRBV20-1; size: NA; CDR3: CSARSPGFYEQYF; DNA: TGCAGTGCTAGAAGTCCAGGGTTCTACGAGCAGTACTTC
D: TRBD1; length: 16; J: TRBJ2-5; V: TRBV11-2; size: NA; CDR3: CASSLERDRAGGTQYF; DNA: TGTGCCAGCAGCTTAGAGCGGGACAGGGCCGGCGGGACCCAGTACTTC
D: TRBD1; length: 13; J: TRBJ2-5; V: TRBV20-1; size: NA; CDR3: CSARWTGRETQYF; DNA: TGCAGTGCTAGATGGACAGGGCGGGAGACCCAGTACTTC
D: TRBD1; length: 15; J: TRBJ2-7; V: TRBV20-1; size: NA; CDR3: CSAREPGQRTYEQYF; DNA: TGCAGTGCTAGGGAGCCGGGACAGAGAACCTACGAGCAGTACTTC
D: TRBD2; length: 18; J: TRBJ2-3; V: TRBV4-2; size: few; CDR3: CASSQVLKLGGGADTQYF; DNA: TGTGCCAGCAGCCAAGTTCTTAAGCTGGGGGGGGGAGCAGATACGCAGTATTTT
D: NA; length: 14; J: TRBJ1-5; V: TRBV7-6; size: NA; CDR3: CASSVGRSNQPQHF; DNA: TGTGCCAGCAGCGTAGGACGGAGCAATCAGCCCCAGCATTTT
D: NA; length: 13; J: TRBJ2-3; V: TRBV5-1; size: many; CDR3: CASSPLKADTQYF; DNA: TGCGCCAGCAGCCCCCTCAAGGCAGATACGCAGTATTTT
D: NA; length: 12; J: TRBJ2-5; V: TRBV2; size: few; CDR3: CASSGYPGTQYF; DNA: TGTGCCAGCAGTGGCTACCCGGGGACCCAGTACTTC
D: NA; length: 11; J: TRBJ1-1; V: TRBV4-1; size: many; CDR3: CASSQGSEAFF; DNA: TGCGCCAGCAGCCAAGGGTCTGAAGCTTTCTTT
D: NA; length: 15; J: TRBJ2-3; V: TRBV10-2; size: few; CDR3: CASSGDSGGTDTQYF; DNA: TGCGCCAGCAGCGGGGACTCGGGGGGCACAGATACGCAGTATTTT
D: TRBD1; length: 13; J: TRBJ1-1; V: TRBV5-1; size: few; CDR3: CASSSGNRGEAFF; DNA: TGCGCCAGCAGTTCGGGGAACAGGGGTGAAGCTTTCTTT
D: TRBD1; length: 15; J: TRBJ2-1; V: TRBV19; size: NA; CDR3: CASSSGRGSYNEQFF; DNA: TGTGCAAGTAGTTCGGGCAGGGGGTCGTACAATGAGCAGTTCTTC